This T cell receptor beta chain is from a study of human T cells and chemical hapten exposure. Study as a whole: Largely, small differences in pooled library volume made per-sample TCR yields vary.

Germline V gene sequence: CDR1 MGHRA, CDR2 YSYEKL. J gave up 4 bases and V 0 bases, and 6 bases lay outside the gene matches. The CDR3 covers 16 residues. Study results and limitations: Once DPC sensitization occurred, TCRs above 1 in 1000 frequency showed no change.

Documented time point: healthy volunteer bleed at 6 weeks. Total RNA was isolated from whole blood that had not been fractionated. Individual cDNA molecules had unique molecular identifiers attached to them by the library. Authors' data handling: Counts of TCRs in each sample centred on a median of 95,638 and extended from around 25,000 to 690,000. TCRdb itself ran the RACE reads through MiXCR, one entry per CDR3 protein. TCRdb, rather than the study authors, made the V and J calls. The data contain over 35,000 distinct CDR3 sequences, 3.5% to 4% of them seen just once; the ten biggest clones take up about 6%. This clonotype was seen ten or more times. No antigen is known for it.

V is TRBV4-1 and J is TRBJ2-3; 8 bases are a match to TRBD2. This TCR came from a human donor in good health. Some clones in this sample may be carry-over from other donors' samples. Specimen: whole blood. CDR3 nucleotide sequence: TGCGCCAGCAGCCAAGATTACGGGAGGGCTGCAGATACGCAGTATTTT. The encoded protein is CASSQDYGRAADTQYF.